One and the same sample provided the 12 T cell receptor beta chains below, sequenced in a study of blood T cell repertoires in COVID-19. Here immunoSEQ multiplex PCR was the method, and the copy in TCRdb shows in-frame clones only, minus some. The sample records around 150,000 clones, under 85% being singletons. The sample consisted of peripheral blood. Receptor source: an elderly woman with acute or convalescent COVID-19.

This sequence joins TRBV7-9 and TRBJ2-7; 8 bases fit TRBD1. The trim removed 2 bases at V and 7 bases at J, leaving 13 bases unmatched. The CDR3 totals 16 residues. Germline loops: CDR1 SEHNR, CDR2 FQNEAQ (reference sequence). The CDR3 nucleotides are TGTGCCAGCAGCTTATCATGGGACAGGAGCTTAAGAGAGCAGTACTTC. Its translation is CASSLSWDRSLREQYF.

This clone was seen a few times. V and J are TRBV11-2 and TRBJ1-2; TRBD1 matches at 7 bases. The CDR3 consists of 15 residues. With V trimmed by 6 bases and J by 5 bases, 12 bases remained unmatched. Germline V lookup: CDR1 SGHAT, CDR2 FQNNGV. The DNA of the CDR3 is TGTGCCAGCAGGGGAAGTAGAAGGGGGCCTTATGGCTACACCTTC. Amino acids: CASRGSRRGPYGYTF.

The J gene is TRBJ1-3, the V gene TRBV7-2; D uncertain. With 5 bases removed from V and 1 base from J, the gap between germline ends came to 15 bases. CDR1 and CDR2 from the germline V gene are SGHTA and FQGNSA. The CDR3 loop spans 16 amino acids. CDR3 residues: CASSPVGVASGNTIYF. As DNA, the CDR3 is TGTGCCAGCAGCCCCGTTGGAGTCGCATCTGGAAACACCATATATTTT. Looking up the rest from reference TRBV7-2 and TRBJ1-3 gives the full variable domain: GAGVSQSPSNKVTEKGKDVELRCDPISGHTALYWYRQSLGQGLEFLIYFQGNSAPDKSGLPSDRFSAERTGGSVSTLTIQRTQQEDSAVYLCASSPVGVASGNTIYFGEGSWLTVV.

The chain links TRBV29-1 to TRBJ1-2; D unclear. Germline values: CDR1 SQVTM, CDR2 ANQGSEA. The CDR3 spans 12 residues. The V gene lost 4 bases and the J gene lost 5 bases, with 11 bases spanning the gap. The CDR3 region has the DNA TGCAGCGTTGGACTGGCAGAGTATGGCTACACCTTC. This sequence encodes CSVGLAEYGYTF.

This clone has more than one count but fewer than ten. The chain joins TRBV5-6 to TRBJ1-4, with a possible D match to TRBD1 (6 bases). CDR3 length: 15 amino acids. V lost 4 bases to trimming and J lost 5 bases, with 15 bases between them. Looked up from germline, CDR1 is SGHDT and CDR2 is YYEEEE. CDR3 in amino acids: CASSDRQAENEKLFF. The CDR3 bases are TGTGCCAGCAGCGATAGACAGGCTGAGAATGAAAAACTGTTTTTT.

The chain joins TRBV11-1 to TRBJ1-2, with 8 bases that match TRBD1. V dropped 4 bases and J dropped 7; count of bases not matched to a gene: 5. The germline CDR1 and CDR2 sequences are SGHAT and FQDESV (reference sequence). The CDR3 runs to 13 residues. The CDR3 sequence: CASSSTGESGYTF. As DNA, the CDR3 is TGTGCCAGCAGCTCGACAGGGGAAAGTGGCTACACCTTC.

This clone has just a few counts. CDR3 sequence: CSATSDRGLEPQHF. CDR3 sequence (DNA): TGCAGCGCGACTTCGGACAGGGGGCTTGAGCCCCAGCATTTT. The rearrangement links TRBV29-1 to TRBJ1-5; 11 nucleotides align to TRBD1. CDR3 size: 14 residues. The germline V gene encodes CDR1 SQVTM and CDR2 ANQGSEA. V gave up 7 bases and J gave up 8 bases; unmatched junction bases: 10.

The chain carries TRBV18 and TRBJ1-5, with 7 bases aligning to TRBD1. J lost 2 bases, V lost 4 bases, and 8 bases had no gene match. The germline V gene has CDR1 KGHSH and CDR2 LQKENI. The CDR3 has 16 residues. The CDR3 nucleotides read TGTGCCAGCTCACGGGCGCAGGGGGGTGGCAATCAGCCCCAGCATTTT. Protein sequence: CASSRAQGGGNQPQHF.

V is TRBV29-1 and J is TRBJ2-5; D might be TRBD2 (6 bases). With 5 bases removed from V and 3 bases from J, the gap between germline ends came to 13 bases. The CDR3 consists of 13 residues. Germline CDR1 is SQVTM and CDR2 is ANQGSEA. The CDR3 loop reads CSVRVGGEETQYF. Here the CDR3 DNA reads TGCAGCGTTAGGGTGGGGGGAGAAGAGACCCAGTACTTC.

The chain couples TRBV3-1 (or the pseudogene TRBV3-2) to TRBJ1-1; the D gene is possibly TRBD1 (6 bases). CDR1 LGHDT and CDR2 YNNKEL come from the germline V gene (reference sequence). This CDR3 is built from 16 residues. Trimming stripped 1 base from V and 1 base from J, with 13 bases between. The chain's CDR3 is CASSQVTGLRNTEAFF. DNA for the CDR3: TGTGCCAGCAGCCAAGTTACAGGGCTTCGGAACACTGAAGCTTTCTTT.

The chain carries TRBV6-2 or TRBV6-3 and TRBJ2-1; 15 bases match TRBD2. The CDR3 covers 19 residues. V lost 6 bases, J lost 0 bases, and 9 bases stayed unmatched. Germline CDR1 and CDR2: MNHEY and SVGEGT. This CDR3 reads CASSPWTSGGASSYNEQFF. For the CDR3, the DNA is TGTGCCAGCAGCCCCTGGACTAGCGGGGGGGCGAGCTCCTACAATGAGCAGTTCTTC.

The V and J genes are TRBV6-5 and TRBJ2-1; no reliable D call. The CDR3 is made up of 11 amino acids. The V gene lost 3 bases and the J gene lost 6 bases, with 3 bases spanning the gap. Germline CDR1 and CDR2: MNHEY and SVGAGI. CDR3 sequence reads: CASSYINEQFF. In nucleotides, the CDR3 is TGTGCCAGCAGTTATATCAATGAGCAGTTCTTC.